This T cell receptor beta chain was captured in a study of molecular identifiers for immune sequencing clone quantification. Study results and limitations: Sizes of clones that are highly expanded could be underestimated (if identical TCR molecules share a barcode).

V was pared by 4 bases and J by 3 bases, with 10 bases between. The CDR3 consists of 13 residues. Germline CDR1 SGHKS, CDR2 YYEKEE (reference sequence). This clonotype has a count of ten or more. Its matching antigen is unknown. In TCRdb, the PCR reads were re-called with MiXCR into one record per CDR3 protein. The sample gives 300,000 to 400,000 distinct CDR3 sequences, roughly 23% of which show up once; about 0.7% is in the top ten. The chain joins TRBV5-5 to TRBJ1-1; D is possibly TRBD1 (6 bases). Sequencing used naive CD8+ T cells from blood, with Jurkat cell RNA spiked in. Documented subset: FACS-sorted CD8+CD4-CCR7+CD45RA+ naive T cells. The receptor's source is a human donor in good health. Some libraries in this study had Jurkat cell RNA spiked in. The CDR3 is CASSQTGDTEAFF. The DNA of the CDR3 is TGTGCCAGCAGCCAGACAGGAGACACTGAAGCTTTCTTT. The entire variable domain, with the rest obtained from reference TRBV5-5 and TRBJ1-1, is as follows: DAGVTQSPTHLIKTRGQQVTLRCSPISGHKSVSWYQQVLGQGPQFIFQYYEKEERGRGNFPDRFSARQFPNYSSELNVNALLLGDSALYLCASSQTGDTEAFFGQGTRLTVV.